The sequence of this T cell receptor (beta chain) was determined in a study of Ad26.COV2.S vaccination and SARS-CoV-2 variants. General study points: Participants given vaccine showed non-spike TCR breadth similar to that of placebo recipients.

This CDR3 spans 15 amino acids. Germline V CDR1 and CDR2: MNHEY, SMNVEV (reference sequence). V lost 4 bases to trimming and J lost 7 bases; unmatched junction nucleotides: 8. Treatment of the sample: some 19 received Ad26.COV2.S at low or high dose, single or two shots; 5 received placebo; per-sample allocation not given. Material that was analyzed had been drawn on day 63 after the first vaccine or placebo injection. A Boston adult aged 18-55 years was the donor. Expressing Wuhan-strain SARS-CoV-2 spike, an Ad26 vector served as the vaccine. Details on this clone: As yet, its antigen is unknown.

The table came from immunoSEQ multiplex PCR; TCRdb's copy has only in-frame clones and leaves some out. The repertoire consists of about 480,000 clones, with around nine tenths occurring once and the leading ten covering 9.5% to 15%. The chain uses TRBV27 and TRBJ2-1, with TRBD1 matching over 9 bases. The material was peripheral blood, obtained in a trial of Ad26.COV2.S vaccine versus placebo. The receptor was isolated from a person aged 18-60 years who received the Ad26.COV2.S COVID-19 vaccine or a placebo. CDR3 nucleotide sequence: TGTGCCAGCAGTTCTGACAGGGGGAGACGGAATGAGCAGTTCTTC. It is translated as CASSSDRGRRNEQFF.